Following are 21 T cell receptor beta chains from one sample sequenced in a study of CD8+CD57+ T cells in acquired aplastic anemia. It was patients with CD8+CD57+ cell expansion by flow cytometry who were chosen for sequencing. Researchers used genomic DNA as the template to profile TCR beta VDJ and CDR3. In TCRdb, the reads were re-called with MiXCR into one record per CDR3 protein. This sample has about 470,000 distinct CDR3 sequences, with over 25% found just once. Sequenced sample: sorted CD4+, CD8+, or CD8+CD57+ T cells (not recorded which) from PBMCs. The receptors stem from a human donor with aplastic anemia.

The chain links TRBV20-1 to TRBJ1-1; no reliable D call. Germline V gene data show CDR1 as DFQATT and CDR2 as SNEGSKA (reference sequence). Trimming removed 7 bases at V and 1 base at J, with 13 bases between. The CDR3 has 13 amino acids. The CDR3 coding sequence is TGCAGTGTGCACGCCGGCTGGAACACTGAAGCTTTCTTT. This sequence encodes CSVHAGWNTEAFF.

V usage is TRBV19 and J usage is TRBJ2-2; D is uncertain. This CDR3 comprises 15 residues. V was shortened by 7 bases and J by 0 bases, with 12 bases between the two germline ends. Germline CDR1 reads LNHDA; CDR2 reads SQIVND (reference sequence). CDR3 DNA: TGTGCCAGTAAATTAGGAACAGCGAACACCGGGGAGCTGTTTTTT. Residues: CASKLGTANTGELFF.

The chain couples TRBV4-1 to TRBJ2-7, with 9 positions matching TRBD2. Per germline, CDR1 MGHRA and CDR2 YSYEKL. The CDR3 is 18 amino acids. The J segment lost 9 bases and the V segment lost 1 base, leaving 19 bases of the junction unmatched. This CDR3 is CASSQVTSRGREGLRQYF. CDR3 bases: TGCGCCAGCAGCCAAGTTACTTCCCGGGGGCGGGAGGGGTTAAGGCAGTACTTC.

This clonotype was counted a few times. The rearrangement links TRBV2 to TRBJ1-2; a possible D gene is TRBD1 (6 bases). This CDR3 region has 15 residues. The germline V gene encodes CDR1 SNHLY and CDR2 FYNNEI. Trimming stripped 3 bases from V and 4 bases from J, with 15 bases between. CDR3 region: CASSEEGGGPYGYTF. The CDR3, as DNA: TGTGCCAGCAGTGAGGAAGGGGGGGGACCCTATGGCTACACCTTC.

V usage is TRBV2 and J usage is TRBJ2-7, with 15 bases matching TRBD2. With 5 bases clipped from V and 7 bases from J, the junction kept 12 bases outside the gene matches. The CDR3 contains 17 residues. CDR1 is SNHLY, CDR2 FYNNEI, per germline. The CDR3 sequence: CASSSRTSGRASFEQYF. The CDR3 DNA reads TGTGCCAGCAGTTCTCGGACTAGCGGGAGGGCCTCCTTTGAGCAGTACTTC.

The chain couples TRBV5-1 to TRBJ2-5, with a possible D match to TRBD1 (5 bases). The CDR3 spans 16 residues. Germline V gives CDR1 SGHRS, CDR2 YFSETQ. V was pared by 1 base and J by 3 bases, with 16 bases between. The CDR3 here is CASSLSLNRKEETQYF. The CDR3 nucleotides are TGCGCCAGCAGCTTGTCGTTGAACAGGAAGGAAGAGACCCAGTACTTC.

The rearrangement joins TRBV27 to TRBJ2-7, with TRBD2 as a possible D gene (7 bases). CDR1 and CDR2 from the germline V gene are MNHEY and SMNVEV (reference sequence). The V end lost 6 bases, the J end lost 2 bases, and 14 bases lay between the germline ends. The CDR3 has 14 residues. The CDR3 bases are TGTGCCAGCAGATGGGGGGGGGGCCCCTACGAGCAGTACTTC. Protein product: CASRWGGGPYEQYF.

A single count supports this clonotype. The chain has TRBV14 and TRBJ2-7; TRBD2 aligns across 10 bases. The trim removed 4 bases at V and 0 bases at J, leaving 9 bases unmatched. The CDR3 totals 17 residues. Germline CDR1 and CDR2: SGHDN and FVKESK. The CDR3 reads CASSPTGSGGTSYEQYF. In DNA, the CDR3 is TGTGCCAGCAGCCCTACCGGTAGCGGGGGGACCTCCTACGAGCAGTACTTC.

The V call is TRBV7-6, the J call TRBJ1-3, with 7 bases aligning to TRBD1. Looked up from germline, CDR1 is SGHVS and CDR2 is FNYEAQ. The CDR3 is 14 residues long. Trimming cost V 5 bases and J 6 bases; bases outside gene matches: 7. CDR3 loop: CASSRGDSSNTIYF. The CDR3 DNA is TGTGCCAGCAGCCGGGGGGACAGCTCAAACACCATATATTTT.

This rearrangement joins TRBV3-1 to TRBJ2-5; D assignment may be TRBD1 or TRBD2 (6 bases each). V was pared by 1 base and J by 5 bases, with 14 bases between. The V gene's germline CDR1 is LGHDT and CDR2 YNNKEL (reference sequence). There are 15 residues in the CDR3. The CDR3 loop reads CASSQGGLGGETQYF. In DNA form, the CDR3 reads TGTGCCAGCAGCCAAGGGGGGCTAGGGGGGGAGACCCAGTACTTC.

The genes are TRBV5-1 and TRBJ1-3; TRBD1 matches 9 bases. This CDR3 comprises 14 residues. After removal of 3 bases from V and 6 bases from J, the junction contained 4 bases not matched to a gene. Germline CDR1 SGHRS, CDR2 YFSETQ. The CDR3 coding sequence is TGCGCCAGCAGCTACGGACAGGGGCAAAACACCATATATTTT. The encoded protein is CASSYGQGQNTIYF.

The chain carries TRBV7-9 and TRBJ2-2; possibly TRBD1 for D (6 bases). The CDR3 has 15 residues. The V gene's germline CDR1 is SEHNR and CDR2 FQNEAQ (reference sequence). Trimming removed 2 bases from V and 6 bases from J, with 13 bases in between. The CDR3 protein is CASSLIRGLPGELFF. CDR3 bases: TGTGCCAGCAGCTTAATCAGGGGCTTACCCGGGGAGCTGTTTTTT. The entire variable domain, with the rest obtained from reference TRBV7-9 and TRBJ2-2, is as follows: DTGVSQNPRHKITKRGQNVTFRCDPISEHNRLYWYRQTLGQGPEFLTYFQNEAQLEKSRLLSDRFSAERPKGSFSTLEIQRTEQGDSAMYLCASSLIRGLPGELFFGEGSRLTVL.

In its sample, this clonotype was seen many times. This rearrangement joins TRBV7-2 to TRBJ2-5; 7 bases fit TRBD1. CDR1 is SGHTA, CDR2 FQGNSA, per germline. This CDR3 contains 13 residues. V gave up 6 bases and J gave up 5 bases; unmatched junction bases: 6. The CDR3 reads CASSQDRAETQYF. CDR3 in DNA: TGTGCCAGCAGTCAAGACAGGGCGGAGACCCAGTACTTC.

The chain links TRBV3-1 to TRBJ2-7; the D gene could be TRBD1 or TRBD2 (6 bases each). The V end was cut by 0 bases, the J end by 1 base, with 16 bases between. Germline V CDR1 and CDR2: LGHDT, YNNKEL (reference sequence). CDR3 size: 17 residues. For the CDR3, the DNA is TGTGCCAGCAGCCAAGATTGGCCGGGGGACAATTCCTACGAGCAGTACTTC. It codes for CASSQDWPGDNSYEQYF.

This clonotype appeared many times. The DNA for the CDR3 is TGTGCCAGCAGGGCCGGGGACGCAACTAATGAAAAACTGTTTTTT. Protein product: CASRAGDATNEKLFF. V is TRBV2 and J is TRBJ1-4; TRBD1 is a possible D gene (5 bases). V dropped 6 bases and J dropped 0 bases, with 11 bases sitting between them. The CDR3 is made up of 15 amino acids. The germline V gene has CDR1 SNHLY and CDR2 FYNNEI.

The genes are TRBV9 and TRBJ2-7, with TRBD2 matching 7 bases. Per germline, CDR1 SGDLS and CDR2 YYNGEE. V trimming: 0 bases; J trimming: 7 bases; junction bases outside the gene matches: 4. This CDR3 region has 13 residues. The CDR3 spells CASSVDGRREQYF. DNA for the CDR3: TGTGCCAGCAGCGTAGACGGGAGGAGGGAGCAGTACTTC.

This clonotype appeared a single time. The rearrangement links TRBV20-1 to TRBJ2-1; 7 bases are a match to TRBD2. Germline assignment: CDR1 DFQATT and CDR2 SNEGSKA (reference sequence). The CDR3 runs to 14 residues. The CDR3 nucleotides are TGCAGCCTACAGCGGGAACTGGCCTACAATGAGCAGTTCTTC. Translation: CSLQRELAYNEQFF.

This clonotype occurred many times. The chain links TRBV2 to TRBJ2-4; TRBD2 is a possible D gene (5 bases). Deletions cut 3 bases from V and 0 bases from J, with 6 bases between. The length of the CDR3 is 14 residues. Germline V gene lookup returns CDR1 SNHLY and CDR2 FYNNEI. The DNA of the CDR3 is TGTGCCAGCAGTGATGGACTAGCCAAAAACATTCAGTACTTC. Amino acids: CASSDGLAKNIQYF.

The CDR3 reads CASSLGREIYEQYF. In DNA, the CDR3 is TGTGCCAGCAGTTTAGGGCGGGAGATCTACGAGCAGTACTTC. The chain couples TRBV28 to TRBJ2-7; TRBD2 matches 7 bases. Germline V CDR1 and CDR2: MDHEN, SYDVKM. CDR3 size: 14 residues. With V trimmed by 2 bases and J by 3 bases, 4 bases remained unmatched.

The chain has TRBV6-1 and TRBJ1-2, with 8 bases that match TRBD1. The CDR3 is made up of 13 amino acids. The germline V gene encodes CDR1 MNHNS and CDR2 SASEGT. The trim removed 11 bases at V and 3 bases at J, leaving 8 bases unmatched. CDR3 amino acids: CACSQGADYGYTF. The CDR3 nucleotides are TGTGCCTGCTCCCAGGGGGCGGACTATGGCTACACCTTC.

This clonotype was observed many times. Written as DNA, the CDR3 is TGTGCCAGTAGTAGGGACAGGCAATCCTACAATGAGCAGTTCTTC. It translates to CASSRDRQSYNEQFF. The genes are TRBV19 and TRBJ2-1, with 8 bases that match TRBD1. The CDR3 covers 15 residues. Trimming cost V 4 bases and J 1 base; bases outside gene matches: 3. In germline, CDR1 is LNHDA, CDR2 SQIVND (reference sequence).